This is a list of T cell receptor beta chains from one sample in a study of shared clonotypes between healthy human individuals. TCRdb keeps only in-frame clones here, not all; method: immunoSEQ multiplex PCR. The sample has 2 million to 2.5 million clones; less than 95% are singletons. Sequenced input: naive CD4+ T cells from PBMCs. These receptor sequences come from a man aged 18-30 years in good health. Some clones in this sample may be carry-over from other donors' samples. Both conserved end residues are part of each CDR3. The order of the fields is J gene, V gene, clone size, D gene, CDR3 protein, CDR3 DNA. The D gene is left open where the match is weak. Size is stated for part of the rows, as once, few or many counts, or as a class when the clone is expanded.

TRBJ2-5,TRBV6-5,.,.,CASSSGRSTLFSTQYF,TGTGCCAGCAGTTCGGGGCGTTCGACGCTATTCTCCACCCAGTACTTC
TRBJ2-7,TRBV5-1,.,TRBD1,CASRKGQAESYEQYF,TGCGCCAGCAGAAAAGGACAGGCGGAGTCCTACGAGCAGTACTTC
TRBJ1-5,TRBV19,.,TRBD1,CASSIRTGGADQPQHF,TGTGCCAGTAGTATTCGGACAGGGGGCGCGGATCAGCCCCAGCATTTT
TRBJ2-5,TRBV6-5,.,.,CATRVAGKETQYF,TGTGCCACACGGGTAGCAGGAAAAGAGACCCAGTACTTC
TRBJ2-7,TRBV5-1,.,TRBD1,CASSLGPRDRGAYEQYF,TGCGCCAGCAGCTTGGGACCTCGGGACAGGGGGGCCTACGAGCAGTACTTC
TRBJ2-2,TRBV21-1,.,.,CASSQATGELFF,TGTGCCAGCAGCCAGGCCACCGGGGAGCTGTTTTTT
TRBJ2-5,TRBV11-2,once,.,CASSHRGQRSQETQYF,TGTGCCAGCAGCCACCGAGGCCAGCGGAGCCAAGAGACCCAGTACTTC
TRBJ1-1,TRBV14,.,.,CASSQVGVSTEAFF,TGTGCCAGCAGCCAAGTTGGGGTGAGCACTGAAGCTTTCTTT
TRBJ2-2,TRBV10-2,once,TRBD2,CASSESGLAGDTGELFF,TGCGCCAGCAGTGAGTCGGGACTAGCGGGAGATACCGGGGAGCTGTTTTTT
TRBJ2-3,TRBV7-6,once,.,CASSLGLSGGAGDTQYF,TGTGCCAGCAGCTTAGGCCTATCGGGGGGCGCAGGAGATACGCAGTATTTT
TRBJ2-4,TRBV5-1,.,.,CASSPTGSKNIQYF,TGCGCCAGCAGCCCAACAGGTAGCAAAAACATTCAGTACTTC
TRBJ2-5,TRBV5-1,.,TRBD2,CASSQLAGVGETQYF,TGCGCCAGCAGCCAACTAGCGGGAGTGGGGGAGACCCAGTACTTC
TRBJ2-5,TRBV7-3,.,TRBD2,CASSSGLAGVETQYF,TGTGCCAGCAGCTCCGGACTAGCGGGAGTGGAGACCCAGTACTTC
TRBJ2-2,TRBV28,.,TRBD2,CASRRGGQFTGELFF,TGTGCCAGCAGAAGGGGAGGGCAATTCACCGGGGAGCTGTTTTTT
TRBJ1-1,TRBV6-6,.,.,CASTTTGRAFF,TGTGCCAGCACGACAACAGGGAGGGCTTTCTTT
TRBJ2-2,TRBV10-1,.,TRBD2,CASREAGETGELFF,TGCGCCAGCAGAGAAGCGGGAGAAACCGGGGAGCTGTTTTTT
TRBJ2-1,TRBV19,.,.,CASSIGRESKEQFF,TGTGCCAGTAGTATAGGGAGGGAGAGTAAAGAGCAGTTCTTC
TRBJ1-2,TRBV19,.,.,CASSPQDGGGPISYTF,TGTGCCAGTAGTCCCCAAGACGGAGGGGGTCCCATAAGCTACACCTTC
TRBJ2-7,TRBV20-1,.,.,CSARATGEQYF,TGCAGTGCTAGAGCCACAGGCGAGCAGTACTTC
TRBJ1-1,TRBV19,few,.,CASSIVQGRWITEAFF,TGTGCCAGTAGTATAGTTCAGGGCAGGTGGATCACTGAAGCTTTCTTT
TRBJ1-2,TRBV19,.,TRBD1,CASSAWTGRYGYTF,TGTGCCAGTAGTGCGTGGACAGGGCGGTATGGCTACACCTTC
TRBJ1-5,TRBV19,.,.,CASSISGTSRNQPQHF,TGTGCCAGTAGTATTAGCGGGACGTCCCGCAATCAGCCCCAGCATTTT
TRBJ1-4,TRBV4-1,.,TRBD1,CASSRTGINEKLFF,TGCGCCAGCAGCCGGACAGGGATAAATGAAAAACTGTTTTTT
TRBJ2-3,TRBV15,.,.,CATSKEPVTDTQYF,TGTGCCACCAGCAAAGAACCCGTCACAGATACGCAGTATTTT
TRBJ1-2,TRBV6-1,.,TRBD1,CASSGPGQAEGYTF,TGTGCCAGCAGTGGACCGGGACAGGCGGAGGGCTACACCTTC
TRBJ1-2,TRBV7-9,.,.,CASSSTGNYGYTF,TGTGCCAGCAGCTCAACAGGCAACTATGGCTACACCTTC
TRBJ2-1,TRBV6-5,.,TRBD2,CASSYSSAGDEQFF,TGTGCCAGCAGTTACTCGAGCGCGGGAGATGAGCAGTTCTTC
TRBJ2-7,TRBV20-1,.,.,CSAKVHEQYF,TGCAGTGCTAAGGTTCACGAGCAGTACTTC
TRBJ2-3,TRBV7-9,.,.,CASSSRDTGAADTQYF,TGTGCCAGCAGCTCGAGAGACACGGGGGCCGCCGATACGCAGTATTTT
TRBJ2-7,TRBV5-4,.,.,CASSLGGVSSSYEQYF,TGTGCCAGCAGCTTGGGTGGGGTCTCAAGCTCCTACGAGCAGTACTTC
TRBJ2-5,TRBV18,.,.,CASSPNRVQETQYF,TGTGCCAGCTCACCGAATCGGGTCCAAGAGACCCAGTACTTC
TRBJ1-2,TRBV18,.,.,CASSGVVGQSPGYTF,TGTGCCAGCTCAGGTGTGGTTGGTCAATCGCCCGGCTACACCTTC
TRBJ2-1,TRBV6-5,.,TRBD2,CASSTSGSPNEQFF,TGTGCCAGCAGCACTAGCGGGAGCCCCAATGAGCAGTTCTTC
TRBJ1-2,TRBV9,few,.,CASSVVGQGDGYTF,TGTGCCAGCAGCGTAGTTGGGCAGGGTGATGGCTACACCTTC
TRBJ2-6,TRBV6-5,.,.,CASRTSGANVLTF,TGTGCCAGCAGAACTTCTGGGGCCAACGTCCTGACTTTC
TRBJ2-5,TRBV18,.,.,CASSPLATGLGAPQETQYF,TGTGCCAGCTCACCACTTGCGACAGGACTAGGGGCCCCGCAAGAGACCCAGTACTTC
TRBJ2-1,TRBV2,.,.,CASSEQRASSYNEQFF,TGTGCCAGCAGTGAACAGCGGGCTAGCTCCTACAATGAGCAGTTCTTC
TRBJ1-1,TRBV19,.,TRBD1,CASSPGRTGGNTEAFF,TGTGCCAGTAGCCCGGGTCGGACAGGGGGGAACACTGAAGCTTTCTTT
TRBJ2-5,TRBV6-5,.,.,CASSPERGGTQYF,TGTGCCAGCAGTCCGGAAAGGGGTGGGACCCAGTACTTC
TRBJ2-1,TRBV7-3,.,.,CASSLIGGGGSSYNEQFF,TGTGCCAGCAGCTTAATAGGGGGAGGCGGGAGCTCCTACAATGAGCAGTTCTTC
TRBJ1-3,TRBV6-1,.,.,CASSVHITGNTIYF,TGTGCCAGCAGTGTACACATAACTGGAAACACCATATATTTT
TRBJ1-2,TRBV6-6,.,.,CASSPTGNYGYTF,TGTGCCAGCAGTCCTACAGGGAACTATGGCTACACCTTC
TRBJ2-1,TRBV18,.,.,CASSPPGSNEQFF,TGTGCCAGCTCACCACCCGGCAGCAATGAGCAGTTCTTC
TRBJ1-2,TRBV5-1,.,.,CASSQVNYGYTF,TGCGCCAGCAGCCAAGTCAACTATGGCTACACCTTC
TRBJ2-3,TRBV5-1,.,TRBD2,CASSLEGLASSTDTQYF,TGCGCCAGCAGCTTAGAGGGACTAGCGTCTAGCACAGATACGCAGTATTTT
TRBJ1-1,TRBV15,.,.,CATSRSGAGGKLEAFF,TGTGCCACCAGCAGATCGGGGGCTGGAGGGAAGTTGGAAGCTTTCTTT
TRBJ2-7,TRBV7-3,.,.,CASSLTPAYEQYF,TGTGCCAGCAGCTTAACTCCCGCCTACGAGCAGTACTTC
TRBJ1-1,TRBV5-1,few,.,CASSLSTDSEAFF,TGCGCCAGCAGCTTGTCGACTGACTCTGAAGCTTTCTTT
TRBJ2-1,TRBV27,.,TRBD2,CASSLRGPGLAGVAFQFF,TGTGCCAGCAGTTTACGTGGCCCGGGACTAGCGGGAGTCGCTTTTCAGTTCTTC
TRBJ1-2,TRBV29-1,.,.,CSVASLQTGQGGYTF,TGCAGCGTTGCCTCACTTCAGACCGGGCAAGGTGGCTACACCTTC